Listed here are 23 T cell receptor beta chains from one sample, sequenced in a study of molecular identifiers for immune sequencing clone quantification (dated by TCRdb to the late 2010s). Libraries were constructed by PCR. TCRdb names Illumina HiSeq 4000 as the instrument used. TCRdb passed the public sequencing reads through fastp at Q25 and MiXCR, retaining productive beta sequences. Each CDR3 protein gets just one entry, which takes the most common genes and DNA from the rows behind it. Across this sample there are 65,000 or so distinct CDR3 sequences, with less than 20% seen only once. The top ten hold 1.5% to 1.9% of the sample. Sequencing input: naive CD8+ T cells from blood, with Jurkat cell RNA spiked in. The meaning of the sample's cell subset or site label: FACS-sorted CD8+CD4-CCR7+CD45RA+ naive T cells. The receptors were gathered from a human donor in good health. Some libraries in this study had Jurkat cell RNA spiked in.

This clonotype was found many times. The CDR3 sequence: CASKGILAGVRFDTGELFF. The CDR3 DNA reads TGCGCCAGCAAGGGTATCCTAGCGGGAGTCCGATTTGACACCGGGGAGCTGTTTTTT. This sequence joins TRBV5-1 and TRBJ2-2; 10 bases agree with TRBD2. The CDR3 has 19 amino acids. V gave up 6 bases and J gave up 3 bases; unmatched junction bases: 17. Germline V gene data show CDR1 as SGHRS and CDR2 as YFSETQ.

Only a few counts were recorded for this clonotype. A much larger clone is a single base away; this may be a read error. The DNA of the CDR3 is TGTGCCAGCAGCTTAGTGGGAAACGAGCAGCACTTC. It translates to CASSLVGNEQHF. The chain uses TRBV7-8 and TRBJ2-7; D unclear. CDR3 length: 12 residues. Per germline, CDR1 SGHVS and CDR2 FQNEAQ.

The V and J genes are TRBV7-8 and TRBJ1-1, with D possibly TRBD1 on 6 matching bases. Germline V lookup: CDR1 SGHVS, CDR2 FQNEAQ. The CDR3 extends over 16 amino acids. The V gene lost 2 bases and the J gene lost 11 bases, with 24 bases spanning the gap. As DNA, the CDR3 is TGTGCCAGCAGCTTAAGGGCCCGTTGGGGGGCGGCCTGGGCTTTCTTT. Amino acid sequence: CASSLRARWGAAWAFF.

This clonotype was seen ten or more times. This sequence joins TRBV28 and TRBJ2-3, with D uncertain. Germline V lookup: CDR1 MDHEN, CDR2 SYDVKM. The V end was cut by 2 bases, the J end by 6 bases, with 12 bases between. This CDR3 region has 14 residues. The CDR3 spells CASSLGEVPDTQYF. For the CDR3, the DNA is TGTGCCAGCAGTTTAGGGGAAGTCCCCGATACGCAGTATTTT.

This clonotype was seen ten or more times. The chain couples TRBV19 to TRBJ2-1, with 11 bases matching TRBD2. V gave up 5 bases and J gave up 7 bases; unmatched junction bases: 10. The CDR3 consists of 16 residues. CDR1 is LNHDA and CDR2 is SQIVND in the germline V gene (reference sequence). The CDR3 DNA is TGTGCCAGTAGTGTTTCTAGCGGGAGGTCGAAGAATGAGCAGTTCTTC. Protein sequence: CASSVSSGRSKNEQFF.

This clonotype was picked up many times. The chain joins TRBV5-1 to TRBJ2-3; tentative D call: TRBD1 (6 bases). Per germline, CDR1 SGHRS and CDR2 YFSETQ. The V end lost 0 bases, the J end lost 6 bases, and 14 bases lay between the germline ends. This CDR3 has 15 amino acids. This chain's CDR3 is CASSLAGTMGDTQYF. In DNA form, the CDR3 reads TGCGCCAGCAGCTTGGCCGGGACAATGGGGGATACGCAGTATTTT.

At least ten counts were recorded for this clonotype. The genes are TRBV27 and TRBJ2-5; TRBD1 is a possible D gene (5 bases). The V gene lost 0 bases and the J gene lost 5 bases, with 10 bases spanning the gap. Per the germline V gene, CDR1 is MNHEY and CDR2 is SMNVEV (reference sequence). The CDR3 sequence is 14 residues long. In DNA form, the CDR3 reads TGTGCCAGCAGTTTATCAGGGGTTGGGGAGACCCAGTACTTC. It yields the protein CASSLSGVGETQYF.

Concerning this clonotype itself: A read error is possible here, since a much larger clone lies one base away. This chain uses TRBV11-3 with TRBJ1-2; 8 bases are shared with TRBD1. The germline CDR1 and CDR2 sequences are SGHNT and YENEEA. The CDR3 sequence is 14 residues long. The CDR3 here is CAGSPADRVYGYTF. DNA for the CDR3: TGTGCCGGCAGCCCGGCGGACAGGGTATACGGCTACACCTTC.

This clonotype was recorded at least ten times. The gene calls are TRBV20-1 and TRBJ1-2; D unclear. The CDR3 consists of 13 residues. Germline lookup yields CDR1 DFQATT and CDR2 SNEGSKA (reference sequence). V was shortened by 3 bases and J by 1 base, with 9 bases between the two germline ends. The CDR3 loop is CSASRQDNYGYTF. The CDR3 DNA reads as TGCAGTGCTAGCCGACAAGATAACTATGGCTACACCTTC.

The chain links TRBV7-9 to TRBJ1-1, with 8 bases fitting TRBD1. Per germline, CDR1 SEHNR and CDR2 FQNEAQ (reference sequence). CDR3 length equals 16 residues. The ends lost 2 bases at V and 8 bases at J; junction bases unmatched: 13. The CDR3 is CASSLSFPQRTGEAFF. The CDR3 nucleotides read TGTGCCAGCAGCTTAAGTTTCCCTCAAAGGACAGGGGAAGCTTTCTTT.

There are a few counts of this clonotype. V gene TRBV7-9 combines with J gene TRBJ1-4, with 7 positions matching TRBD1. CDR3 length equals 16 residues. Germline V lookup: CDR1 SEHNR, CDR2 FQNEAQ (reference sequence). Trimming at V came to 1 base and at J to 6 bases, leaving 8 bases not matched to a gene. The CDR3 bases are TGTGCCAGCAGCTTAGTGGGACAGCAACCTTATGAAAAACTGTTTTTT. Amino acids: CASSLVGQQPYEKLFF.

This clonotype was found many times. This chain connects TRBV28 to TRBJ1-4; the match to TRBD1 covers 7 bases. Germline CDR1 is MDHEN and CDR2 is SYDVKM. V trimming: 6 bases; J trimming: 2 bases; junction bases outside the gene matches: 12. CDR3 length equals 17 residues. The CDR3 DNA reads as TGTGCCAGCAGCTATGGGTTCAGGGGGACGACTAATGAAAAACTGTTTTTT. Translating it yields CASSYGFRGTTNEKLFF.

Regarding this clonotype: The junction departs from germline at one end; a sequencing error may be responsible. The chain carries TRBV4-1 and TRBJ2-1; D is perhaps TRBD2 (6 bases). This CDR3 has 14 amino acids. CDR1 is MGHRA and CDR2 is YSYEKL in the germline V gene. Here the CDR3 DNA reads TGCGCCAGCAGCCAGGGACTTGTCTACAATGAGCAGTCCTTC. It codes for CASSQGLVYNEQSF.

The V call is TRBV4-2, the J call TRBJ2-2, with no clear D. The germline CDR1 and CDR2 sequences are LGHNA and YNFKEQ. This CDR3 has 14 amino acids. Trimming took 0 bases from V and 6 from J, leaving 8 bases between them. In DNA, the CDR3 is TGTGCCAGCAGCCAAGATCGAGCCGCCGGGGAGCTGTTTTTT. It codes for CASSQDRAAGELFF.

Many counts were recorded for this clonotype. The chain is built from TRBV5-6 and TRBJ2-7, with D possibly TRBD1 on 5 matching bases. Trimming took off 4 bases at V and 3 bases at J, with 14 bases between the two ends. This CDR3 has 14 amino acids. Germline CDR1 SGHDT, CDR2 YYEEEE. As DNA, the CDR3 is TGTGCCAGCAGCCCGGACGGACAACACTACGAGCAGTACTTC. This codes for CASSPDGQHYEQYF. The full variable domain, with the rest looked up from reference TRBV5-6 and TRBJ2-7, is DAGVTQSPTHLIKTRGQQVTLRCSPKSGHDTVSWYQQALGQGPQFIFQYYEEEERQRGNFPDRFSGHQFPNYSSELNVNALLLGDSALYLCASSPDGQHYEQYFGPGTRLTVT.

This clonotype was detected ten times or more. V is TRBV13 and J is TRBJ1-1; 10 bases map to TRBD1. Unmatched junction bases numbered 12, after V lost 6 bases and J lost 2 bases. Germline CDR1 reads PRHDT; CDR2 reads FYEKMQ (reference sequence). This CDR3 has 17 amino acids. In DNA form, the CDR3 reads TGTGCCAGCAGAGGATTACCGGGACAGGGGAGCAACACTGAAGCTTTCTTT. Protein sequence: CASRGLPGQGSNTEAFF.

The J gene is TRBJ2-3, the V gene TRBV21-1; TRBD1 reflects the table's D call only, with no check against the DNA. TRBV21-1 is shown as a pseudogene. This CDR3 is built from 16 residues. The CDR3 region has the DNA TGTGCCAGCAGCAAAGCCCGGGACAGAGTATCAGATACGCAGTATTTT. Its protein is CASSKARDRVSDTQYF.

At least ten counts were recorded for this clonotype. This chain uses TRBV14 with TRBJ1-4; 7 bases fit TRBD1. Looked up from germline, CDR1 is SGHDN and CDR2 is FVKESK. Losses at the gene ends were 4 bases for V and 5 bases for J; bases not matched to a gene: 16. The CDR3 has 18 amino acids. Here the CDR3 DNA reads TGTGCCAGCAGCCGCCGAACAGGGGACCGGAGGGAAAATGAAAAACTGTTTTTT. Its protein is CASSRRTGDRRENEKLFF.

A word on this clonotype: This may come from a read error, since a much larger clone is one base off. V usage is TRBV2 and J usage is TRBJ2-1, with 8 bases that match TRBD2. CDR1 is SNHLY, CDR2 FYNNEI, per germline. The CDR3 is 13 amino acids. CDR3 sequence (DNA): TGTGCCAGCTTCAGCGGGAGTTACAATGAGCAGCTCTTC. This sequence encodes CASFSGSYNEQLF.

This clonotype has a count of ten or more. The chain uses TRBV4-1 and TRBJ1-5; 11 positions match TRBD1. V shed 4 bases, J shed 2 bases, and the junction held 4 bases outside the gene matches. The length of the CDR3 is 16 residues. Germline CDR1 reads MGHRA; CDR2 reads YSYEKL. CDR3 coding DNA: TGCGCCAGCAGCCGGGGGACAGGGGGAGGCAATCAGCCCCAGCATTTT. It is translated as CASSRGTGGGNQPQHF.

There are a few counts of this clonotype. The chain has TRBV7-9 and TRBJ2-7, with 11 bases aligning to TRBD1. The V gene's germline CDR1 is SEHNR and CDR2 FQNEAQ (reference sequence). CDR3 length equals 14 residues. The V segment lost 5 bases and the J segment 6 bases; nucleotides outside the gene matches: 6. DNA of the CDR3: TGTGCCAGCAGCATAAGGACAGGGGGCGTCGAGCAGTACTTC. Protein product: CASSIRTGGVEQYF.

This clonotype was seen more than once but under ten times. The rearrangement links TRBV4-1 to TRBJ2-2; D call uncertain. Trimming cost V 5 bases and J 4 bases, with 14 bases left between them. There are 15 residues in the CDR3. Germline CDR1 is MGHRA and CDR2 is YSYEKL. The chain's CDR3 is CASSAYSTTTGELFF. CDR3 bases: TGCGCCAGCAGCGCGTATTCTACGACCACCGGGGAGCTGTTTTTT.

Of note for this clonotype: A much larger clonotype is one base distant, so this may be a read error. Because it lacks the conserved phenylalanine or tryptophan at the end, this CDR3 is likely a read error. This chain joins TRBV19 and TRBJ2-3, with 8 bases identical to TRBD1. Trimming took 9 bases from V and 4 from J; bases not matched to a gene: 9. The CDR3 has 14 residues. From germline, CDR1 is LNHDA and CDR2 SQIVND (reference sequence). CDR3 nucleotide sequence: TGTGCCAGCGACAGGGGACAAGACGCAGATACGCAGTATTTA. It is translated as CASDRGQDADTQYL.